This entry is about one T cell receptor (beta chain). Data came from immunoSEQ multiplex PCR; TCRdb stores just in-frame clones and leaves some out. The repertoire holds hundreds of thousands of clones, with 75% to 80% as singletons. This entry comes from a study of shared T cell receptors in the human thymus. The J segment lost 4 bases and the V segment lost 6 bases, leaving 14 bases of the junction unmatched. Per germline, CDR1 MDHEN and CDR2 SYDVKM. The CDR3 contains 17 residues. These same records also appear under a second study, on human thymus T cells.

The V and J genes are TRBV28 and TRBJ1-4, with TRBD1 identical over 7 bases. The material sequenced was thymocytes. This TCR derives from a boy in the first two years of life with a congenital heart defect. The CDR3 bases are TGTGCCAGCAGCCATTCCAGGGGGAGCATAAGTAATGAAAAACTGTTTTTT. It yields the protein CASSHSRGSISNEKLFF.